This passage covers 30 T cell receptor beta chains from one sample sequenced in a study of cytomegalovirus exposure and HLA in healthy donors. The study ran its PCR with 60 Vbeta and 13 Jbeta primers. Clones were read by immunoSEQ multiplex PCR, and TCRdb kept only the in-frame ones, dropping some. The data show over 35,000 clones, approximately 80% seen once. The sample taken for sequencing was PBMCs. These receptors were taken from a man aged 30 to 45 in good health and CMV-seronegative.

The V call is TRBV27, the J call TRBJ1-5; perhaps TRBD1 as D (5 bases). Trimming stripped 3 bases from V and 8 bases from J, with 20 bases between. Germline V lookup: CDR1 MNHEY, CDR2 SMNVEV (reference sequence). This CDR3 contains 16 residues. The CDR3 DNA follows: TGTGCCAGCAGTTTTGGGGGGAGAGGGCCGTGGGAGCCCCAGCATTTT. Its translation is CASSFGGRGPWEPQHF.

This sequence joins TRBV18 and TRBJ2-1; TRBD2 aligns across 8 bases. CDR1 and CDR2 from the germline V gene are KGHSH and LQKENI. V was clipped by 1 base and J by 4 bases; unmatched bases: 6. This CDR3 spans 16 amino acids. CDR3 in DNA: TGTGCCAGCTCACCACTGCCAGCGGGGGTTTACAATGAGCAGTTCTTC. Amino acid sequence: CASSPLPAGVYNEQFF.

The chain uses TRBV29-1 and TRBJ1-3, with D unclear. V was cut by 3 bases and J by 0 bases, with 9 bases left in between. There are 14 residues in the CDR3. Germline V gives CDR1 SQVTM, CDR2 ANQGSEA. The CDR3 DNA sequence: TGCAGCGTTGAGTGGCCCAACTCTGGAAACACCATATATTTT. It specifies CSVEWPNSGNTIYF. The entire variable domain, with the rest obtained from reference TRBV29-1 and TRBJ1-3, is as follows: SAVISQKPSRDICQRGTSLTIQCQVDSQVTMMFWYRQQPGQSLTLIATANQGSEATYESGFVIDKFPISRPNLTFSTLTVSNMSPEDSSIYLCSVEWPNSGNTIYFGEGSWLTVV.

CDR3 residues: CASSSTAGGGETQYF. The CDR3 region has the DNA TGTGCCAGCAGCTCCACAGCGGGAGGGGGGGAGACCCAGTACTTC. The J gene is TRBJ2-5, the V gene TRBV7-9; 10 bases match TRBD2. Germline V lookup: CDR1 SEHNR, CDR2 FQNEAQ (reference sequence). Losses at the gene ends were 4 bases for V and 5 bases for J; bases not matched to a gene: 7. CDR3 length: 15 amino acids.

The chain employs TRBV4-3 and TRBJ2-1, with D possibly matching TRBD2 (5 bases). Trimming took 0 bases from V and 8 from J, leaving 17 bases between them. The CDR3 loop spans 16 amino acids. Germline-derived CDR1 and CDR2 are LGHNA and YSLEER. The CDR3: CASSQDLFRGVDEQFF. Written as DNA, the CDR3 is TGCGCCAGCAGCCAAGATCTATTCCGGGGAGTCGATGAGCAGTTCTTC.

This sequence joins TRBV18 and TRBJ1-4, with D possibly matching TRBD1 (6 bases). This CDR3 is built from 15 residues. CDR1 KGHSH and CDR2 LQKENI come from the germline V gene. The V gene lost 3 bases and the J gene lost 7 bases, with 15 bases spanning the gap. The CDR3 nucleotides are TGTGCCAGCTCACCCTACTCGGACAGAACTGAAAAACTGTTTTTT. This codes for CASSPYSDRTEKLFF.

The chain uses TRBV5-5 and TRBJ2-7; 9 nucleotides line up with TRBD1. Losses at the gene ends were 0 bases for V and 6 bases for J; bases not matched to a gene: 7. The CDR3 has 15 residues. The germline gives CDR1 SGHKS, CDR2 YYEKEE (reference sequence). Written as DNA, the CDR3 is TGTGCCAGCAGCTTGGCTTATAGGACAGGGGCCGAGCAGTACTTC. Protein sequence: CASSLAYRTGAEQYF.

CDR3 sequence: CASSHDVGFREQFF. Here the CDR3 DNA reads TGTGCCAGCAGCCATGACGTGGGCTTCAGAGAGCAGTTCTTC. The chain employs TRBV7-3 and TRBJ2-1; D gene unclear. Germline V gene sequence: CDR1 SGHTA, CDR2 FQGTGA. V shed 5 bases and J shed 10 bases, with 18 bases lying between them. The CDR3 loop spans 14 amino acids.

The chain joins TRBV7-6 to TRBJ2-7; 8 positions agree with TRBD2. The junction had 6 bases not matched to a gene; V was cut back by 1 base and J by 4 bases. CDR3 length equals 15 residues. Per germline, CDR1 SGHVS and CDR2 FNYEAQ. This CDR3 is CASSLDPTSGYEQYF. The DNA for the CDR3 is TGTGCCAGCAGCTTAGACCCCACTAGCGGATACGAGCAGTACTTC. Full variable domain (remainder filled in from reference TRBV7-6 and TRBJ2-7): GAGVSQSPRYKVTKRGQDVALRCDPISGHVSLYWYRQALGQGPEFLTYFNYEAQQDKSGLPNDRFSAERPEGSISTLTIQRTEQRDSAMYRCASSLDPTSGYEQYFGPGTRLTVT.

The chain employs TRBV4-1 and TRBJ2-7; TRBD2 matches at 10 bases. The ends lost 0 bases at V and 6 bases at J; junction bases unmatched: 5. Per germline, CDR1 MGHRA and CDR2 YSYEKL. This CDR3 is built from 15 residues. This CDR3 is CASSQDLAGVIEQYF. CDR3 sequence (DNA): TGCGCCAGCAGCCAAGATCTAGCGGGAGTAATCGAGCAGTACTTC.

Notes on this clone: This CDR3 is also generated by other DNA sequences in the sample. V gene TRBV7-2 combines with J gene TRBJ2-7; maybe TRBD2 (6 bases). With 5 bases removed from V and 7 bases from J, the gap between germline ends came to 18 bases. The CDR3 length is 14 residues. The germline V gene has CDR1 SGHTA and CDR2 FQGNSA. The CDR3, as DNA: TGTGCCAGCAGCCTGGGGAACGGGGGTTCTGAGCAGTACTTC. Encoded protein: CASSLGNGGSEQYF.

This clone was seen a few times. The chain has TRBV11-1 and TRBJ2-6; 13 nucleotides match TRBD2. The germline CDR1 and CDR2 sequences are SGHAT and FQDESV (reference sequence). The junction had 3 bases not matched to a gene; V was cut back by 5 bases and J by 2 bases. The CDR3 is made up of 17 amino acids. CDR3 coding DNA: TGTGCCAGCAGCCTAGGGACTAGCGGGACTGGGGCCAACGTCCTGACTTTC. Amino acids: CASSLGTSGTGANVLTF.

The chain links TRBV4-3 to TRBJ2-1, with 8 bases aligning to TRBD1. Germline CDR1 LGHNA, CDR2 YSLEER. The CDR3 sequence is 14 residues long. J gave up 9 bases and V 5 bases, and 9 bases lay outside the gene matches. CDR3 region: CASSLQTGASEQFF. The CDR3 DNA sequence: TGCGCCAGCAGCTTACAGACAGGGGCAAGTGAGCAGTTCTTC.

The CDR3 loop is CASSAPDTGELFF. CDR3 sequence (DNA): TGTGCCAGCAGCGCGCCGGACACCGGGGAGCTGTTTTTT. The chain combines TRBV7-3 with TRBJ2-2, with unresolved D. The CDR3 spans 13 residues. In germline, CDR1 is SGHTA, CDR2 FQGTGA. Between the trimmed V and J ends, which lost 5 bases and 3 bases, there was a span of 7 bases.

This clone was seen just once. CDR3 bases: TGCAGTGCTCCTGAGACAGGGCGGGAGTTCTTC. Its translation is CSAPETGREFF. The chain links TRBV20-1 to TRBJ2-1; 7 positions agree with TRBD1. The germline CDR1 and CDR2 sequences are DFQATT and SNEGSKA (reference sequence). This CDR3 has 11 amino acids. The V gene end was trimmed by 5 bases and the J gene end by 14 bases; junction bases not matched to a gene: 9.

The chain combines TRBV9 with TRBJ2-7; 9 bases match TRBD2. Germline V lookup: CDR1 SGDLS, CDR2 YYNGEE. The CDR3 spans 15 residues. J gave up 0 bases and V 4 bases, and 5 bases lay outside the gene matches. The CDR3 reads CASSPTSGASYEQYF. CDR3 DNA sequence: TGTGCCAGCAGCCCGACTAGCGGTGCCTCCTACGAGCAGTACTTC.

The chain uses TRBV6-5 and TRBJ2-7, with D unresolved. Germline V CDR1 and CDR2: MNHEY, SVGAGI. Trimming shortened V by 0 bases and J by 7 bases, and 7 bases separated the two germline ends. CDR3 size: 12 residues. This chain's CDR3 is CASSYSTGEQYF. The CDR3 region has the DNA TGTGCCAGCAGTTACTCCACCGGGGAGCAGTACTTC.

The table lists this clone with a few counts. The chain recombines TRBV19 with TRBJ2-7, with TRBD1 matching 8 bases. V was pared by 5 bases and J by 7 bases, with 10 bases of the junction left unmatched. This CDR3 is 14 amino acids long. CDR1 is LNHDA and CDR2 is SQIVND in the germline V gene (reference sequence). Written as DNA, the CDR3 is TGTGCCAGTAGTTCATGGACAGGGAGAGGAGAGCAGTACTTC. This gives the protein CASSSWTGRGEQYF.

The chain carries TRBV6-5 and TRBJ1-1, with 10 bases aligning to TRBD1. V gave up 10 bases and J gave up 9 bases; unmatched junction bases: 17. The CDR3 length is 15 residues. The germline V gene has CDR1 MNHEY and CDR2 SVGAGI. DNA for the CDR3: TGTGCCACCTTCGAACTACGGGACAGGGGATATAAAGCTTTCTTT. Translating it yields CATFELRDRGYKAFF.

Remarks on this clone: The same CDR3 arises from other DNA sequences in this sample as well. CDR3 nucleotide sequence: TGCGCCAGCAGCCCGACAGGGTTGCGCTCCTACGAGCAGTACTTC. Its protein is CASSPTGLRSYEQYF. This chain connects TRBV5-1 to TRBJ2-7; 7 positions match TRBD1. V shed 4 bases and J 0 bases; nucleotides not matched to a gene: 7. Germline CDR1 SGHRS, CDR2 YFSETQ. The CDR3 runs 15 residues.

Points on this clone: The conserved final phenylalanine or tryptophan is absent from the CDR3, which likely points to a read error. The V and J genes are TRBV29-1 and TRBJ1-1, with a possible D match to TRBD1 (5 bases). V was pared by 4 bases and J by 3 bases, with 12 bases between. CDR3 size: 13 residues. Germline V gene sequence: CDR1 SQVTM, CDR2 ANQGSEA. CDR3 residues: CSVGWGGDTEAFS. CDR3 DNA: TGCAGCGTTGGGTGGGGGGGGGACACTGAAGCTTTCTCT.

This rearrangement joins TRBV7-9 to TRBJ2-2; D call uncertain. The CDR3 loop spans 14 amino acids. CDR1 SEHNR and CDR2 FQNEAQ come from the germline V gene (reference sequence). With 2 bases removed from V and 6 bases from J, the gap between germline ends came to 10 bases. CDR3 DNA sequence: TGTGCCAGCAGCTTACCCGTTTCGGCCGGGGAGCTGTTTTTT. It translates to CASSLPVSAGELFF.

This chain connects TRBV15 to TRBJ2-5, with 10 nucleotides matching TRBD1. TRBJ2-7 explains the end of the DNA better; the J call may be wrong. Germline V gives CDR1 LNHNV, CDR2 YYDKDF (reference sequence). The CDR3 loop spans 14 amino acids. CDR3 residues: CATSTGTGVHEQYF. The CDR3 DNA sequence: TGTGCCACCAGCACCGGGACAGGGGTCCACGAGCAGTACTTC.

The chain has TRBV7-2 and TRBJ2-5; 9 bases are shared with TRBD2. V dropped 0 bases and J dropped 5; count of bases not matched to a gene: 1. The length of the CDR3 is 14 residues. Per the germline V gene, CDR1 is SGHTA and CDR2 is FQGNSA. The CDR3 region is CASSLAGLAETQYF. The CDR3 DNA sequence: TGTGCCAGCAGCTTAGCCGGACTAGCGGAGACCCAGTACTTC. The complete variable domain, with remaining parts taken from reference TRBV7-2 and TRBJ2-5, reads GAGVSQSPSNKVTEKGKDVELRCDPISGHTALYWYRQSLGQGLEFLIYFQGNSAPDKSGLPSDRFSAERTGGSVSTLTIQRTQQEDSAVYLCASSLAGLAETQYFGPGTRLLVL.

This sequence joins TRBV9 and TRBJ2-2; 7 bases align to TRBD2. Per the germline V gene, CDR1 is SGDLS and CDR2 is YYNGEE. CDR3 size: 15 residues. With 0 bases clipped from V and 8 bases from J, the junction kept 7 bases outside the gene matches. This CDR3 is CASSVDPAGRGELFF. DNA for the CDR3: TGTGCCAGCAGCGTAGATCCAGCGGGGAGGGGGGAGCTGTTTTTT.

This clone has only one observation. The chain recombines TRBV30 with TRBJ1-5; D might be TRBD1 (5 bases). The CDR3 runs 14 residues. Trimming shortened V by 0 bases and J by 4 bases, and 10 bases separated the two germline ends. Germline CDR1 GTSNPN, CDR2 SVGIG (reference sequence). The DNA of the CDR3 is TGTGCCTGGAGTGTGAGGGGAGGGAATCAGCCCCAGCATTTT. The encoded protein is CAWSVRGGNQPQHF.

The chain uses TRBV5-4 and TRBJ2-7, with D possibly being TRBD1 (6 bases). This CDR3 region has 18 residues. The germline V and J ends were trimmed by 0 bases and 1 base, with 20 bases remaining between them. The germline V gene encodes CDR1 SGHNT and CDR2 YYREEE (reference sequence). CDR3 nucleotides: TGTGCCAGCAGCTTGGGGGCTGGCGTAGGGGGACGTTCCTACGAGCAGTACTTC. Protein: CASSLGAGVGGRSYEQYF. Using reference TRBV5-4 and TRBJ2-7 for the parts outside the CDR3, the full variable domain is ETGVTQSPTHLIKTRGQQVTLRCSSQSGHNTVSWYQQALGQGPQFIFQYYREEENGRGNFPPRFSGLQFPNYSSELNVNALELDDSALYLCASSLGAGVGGRSYEQYFGPGTRLTVT.

This chain connects TRBV6-5 to TRBJ1-2; the match to TRBD1 covers 8 bases. V trimming: 0 bases; J trimming: 2 bases; junction bases outside the gene matches: 2. Germline CDR1 and CDR2: MNHEY and SVGAGI. The CDR3 totals 15 residues. CDR3 nucleotides: TGTGCCAGCAGTTACTCAAGGACAGGGAACTATGGCTACACCTTC. Its protein is CASSYSRTGNYGYTF.

The chain joins TRBV7-2 to TRBJ2-5, with 9 bases matching TRBD1. The V and J ends lost 3 bases and 4 bases, in that order; junction bases with no gene match: 6. This CDR3 has 15 residues. Germline V gene lookup returns CDR1 SGHTA and CDR2 FQGNSA. In nucleotides, the CDR3 is TGTGCCAGCAGCTTTGGGACAGGGAGAAGAGAGACCCAGTACTTC. Its protein product is CASSFGTGRRETQYF.

The chain employs TRBV11-2 and TRBJ2-5, with a tentative D call TRBD2 (7 bases). V lost 3 bases, J lost 4 bases, and 18 bases lay in between. CDR1 SGHAT and CDR2 FQNNGV come from the germline V gene. This CDR3 contains 16 residues. The CDR3 is CASSLAWGGRGETQYF. In DNA, the CDR3 is TGTGCCAGCAGCTTGGCTTGGGGGGGCAGGGGAGAGACCCAGTACTTC.